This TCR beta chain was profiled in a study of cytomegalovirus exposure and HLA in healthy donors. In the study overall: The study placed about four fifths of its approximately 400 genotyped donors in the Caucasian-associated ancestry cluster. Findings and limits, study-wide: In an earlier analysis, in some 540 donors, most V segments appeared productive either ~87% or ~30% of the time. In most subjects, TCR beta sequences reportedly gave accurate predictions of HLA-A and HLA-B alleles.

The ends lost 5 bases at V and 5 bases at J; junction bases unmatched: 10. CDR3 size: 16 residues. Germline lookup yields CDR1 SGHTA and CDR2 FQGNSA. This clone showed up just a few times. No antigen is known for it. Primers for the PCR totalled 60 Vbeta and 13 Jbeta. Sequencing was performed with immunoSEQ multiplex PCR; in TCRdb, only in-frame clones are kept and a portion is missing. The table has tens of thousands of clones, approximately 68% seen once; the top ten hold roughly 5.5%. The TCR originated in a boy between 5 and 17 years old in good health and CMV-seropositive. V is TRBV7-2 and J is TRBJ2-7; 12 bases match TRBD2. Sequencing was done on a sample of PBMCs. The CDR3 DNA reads TGTGCCAGCAGCACTAAGGCGTGGACTAGCGGGAACGAGCAGTACTTC. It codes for CASSTKAWTSGNEQYF.